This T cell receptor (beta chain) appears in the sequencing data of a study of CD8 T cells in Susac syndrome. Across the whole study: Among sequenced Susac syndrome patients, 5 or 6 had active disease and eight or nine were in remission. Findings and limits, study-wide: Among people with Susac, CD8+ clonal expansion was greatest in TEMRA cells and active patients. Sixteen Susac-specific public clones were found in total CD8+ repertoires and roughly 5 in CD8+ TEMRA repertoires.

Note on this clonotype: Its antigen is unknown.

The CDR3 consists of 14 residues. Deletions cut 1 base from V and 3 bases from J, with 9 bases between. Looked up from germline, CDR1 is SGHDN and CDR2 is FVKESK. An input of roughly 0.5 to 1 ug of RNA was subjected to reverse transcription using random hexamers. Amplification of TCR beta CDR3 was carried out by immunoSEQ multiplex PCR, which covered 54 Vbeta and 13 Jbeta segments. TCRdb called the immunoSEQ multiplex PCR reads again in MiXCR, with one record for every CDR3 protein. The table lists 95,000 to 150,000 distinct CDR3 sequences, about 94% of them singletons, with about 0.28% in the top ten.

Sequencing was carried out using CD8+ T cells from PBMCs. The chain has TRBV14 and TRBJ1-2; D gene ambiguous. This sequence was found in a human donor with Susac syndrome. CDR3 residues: CASSQATAYYGYTF. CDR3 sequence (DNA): TGTGCCAGCAGCCAAGCAACAGCCTACTATGGCTACACCTTC.